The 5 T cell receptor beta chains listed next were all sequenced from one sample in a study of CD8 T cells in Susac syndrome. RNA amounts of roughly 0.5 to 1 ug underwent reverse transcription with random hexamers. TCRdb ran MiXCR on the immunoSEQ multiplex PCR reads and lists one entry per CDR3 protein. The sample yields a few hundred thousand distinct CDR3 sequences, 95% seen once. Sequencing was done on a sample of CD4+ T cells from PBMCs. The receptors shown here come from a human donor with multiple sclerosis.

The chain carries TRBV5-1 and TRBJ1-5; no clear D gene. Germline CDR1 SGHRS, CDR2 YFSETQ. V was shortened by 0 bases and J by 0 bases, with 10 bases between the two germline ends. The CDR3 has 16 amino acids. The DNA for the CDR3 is TGCGCCAGCAGCTTGGAACCAGTATATAGCAATCAGCCCCAGCATTTT. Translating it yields CASSLEPVYSNQPQHF.

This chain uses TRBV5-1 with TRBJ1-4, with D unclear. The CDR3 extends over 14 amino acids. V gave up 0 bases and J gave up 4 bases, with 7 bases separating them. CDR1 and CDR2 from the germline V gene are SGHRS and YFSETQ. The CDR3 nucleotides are TGCGCCAGCAGCTTGGGGGAGATTAATGAAAAACTGTTTTTT. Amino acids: CASSLGEINEKLFF.

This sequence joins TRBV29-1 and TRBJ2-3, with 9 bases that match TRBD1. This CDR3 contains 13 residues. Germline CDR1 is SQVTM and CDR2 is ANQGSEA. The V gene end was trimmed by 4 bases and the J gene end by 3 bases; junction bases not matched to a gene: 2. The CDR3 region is CSVAGQGTDTQYF. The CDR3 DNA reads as TGCAGCGTTGCGGGACAGGGAACAGATACGCAGTATTTT.

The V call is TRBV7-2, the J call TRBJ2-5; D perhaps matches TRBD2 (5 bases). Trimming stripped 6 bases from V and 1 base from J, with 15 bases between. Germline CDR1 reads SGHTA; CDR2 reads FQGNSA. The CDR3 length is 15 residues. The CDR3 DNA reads TGTGCCAGCAGTCGCGAGACTACCCCCCAAGAGACCCAGTACTTC. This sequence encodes CASSRETTPQETQYF.

The CDR3 protein is CASSVVRSSGANVLTF. DNA for the CDR3: TGTGCCAGCAGCGTAGTAAGGAGCTCTGGGGCCAACGTCCTGACTTTC. V is TRBV9 and J is TRBJ2-6, with no clear D. The CDR3 covers 16 residues. The V gene lost 0 bases and the J gene lost 0 bases, with 7 bases spanning the gap. Germline V gene sequence: CDR1 SGDLS, CDR2 YYNGEE.